What follows is one TCR beta chain and its context. This table comes from immunoSEQ multiplex PCR, and its TCRdb copy is limited to in-frame clones, with some not included. The sample has around 120,000 clones, roughly 88% seen once. J lost 2 bases, V lost 6 bases, and 3 bases had no gene match. CDR3 length: 13 amino acids. CDR1 is SNHLY, CDR2 FYNNEI, per germline. These data originate in a study of cytomegalovirus exposure and HLA in healthy donors. The donors were members of the roughly 130-subject validation cohort (separate from the approximately 670-subject first cohort). The chain couples TRBV2 to TRBJ2-7, with 8 bases lining up with TRBD1. The sequence derives from a young man in good health and CMV-seronegative. The material sequenced was PBMCs. The DNA for the CDR3 is TGTGCCAGCAGAAGGACAGGGACCTACGAGCAGTACTTC. Its translation: CASRRTGTYEQYF.